Following are 23 T cell receptor beta chains from one sample sequenced in a study of cytomegalovirus exposure and HLA in healthy donors. With 60 Vbeta and 13 Jbeta primers, the PCR was carried out. Sequencing used immunoSEQ multiplex PCR; TCRdb keeps in-frame clones, though not all of them. The repertoire includes over 100,000 clones, roughly 68% of them detected once, and around 0.95% sits in the top ten. Source material: PBMCs. The receptors were sampled from a woman aged 25 to 39 in good health and CMV-seronegative.

The rearrangement joins TRBV13 to TRBJ2-7; 8 nucleotides align to TRBD1. Unmatched junction bases numbered 3, after V lost 1 base and J lost 1 base. This CDR3 contains 15 residues. The germline V gene has CDR1 PRHDT and CDR2 FYEKMQ (reference sequence). The CDR3 reads CASSLDRGASYEQYF. The DNA of the CDR3 is TGTGCCAGCAGCTTAGACAGGGGGGCGTCCTACGAGCAGTACTTC.

The chain links TRBV30 to TRBJ2-5; D is perhaps TRBD1 (5 bases). Trimming removed 0 bases at V and 2 bases at J, with 7 bases between. The CDR3 is 13 amino acids. Germline-derived CDR1 and CDR2 are GTSNPN and SVGIG (reference sequence). The CDR3 DNA follows: TGTGCCTGGAGTGTAGACAGTCAAGAGACCCAGTACTTC. The encoded protein is CAWSVDSQETQYF.

V usage is TRBV30 and J usage is TRBJ2-3, with 10 bases lining up with TRBD1. The ends lost 2 bases at V and 4 bases at J; junction bases unmatched: 3. CDR1 is GTSNPN and CDR2 is SVGIG in the germline V gene (reference sequence). CDR3 length: 14 amino acids. CDR3 in DNA: TGTGCCTGGAGTACCGGACAGGGGGCAGATACGCAGTATTTT. Its protein is CAWSTGQGADTQYF. Full variable domain (remainder filled in from reference TRBV30 and TRBJ2-3): SQTIHQWPATLVQPVGSPLSLECTVEGTSNPNLYWYRQAAGRGLQLLFYSVGIGQISSEVPQNLSASRPQDRQFILSSKKLLLSDSGFYLCAWSTGQGADTQYFGPGTRLTVL.

The chain uses TRBV2 and TRBJ1-5; 10 bases line up with TRBD1. V was clipped by 8 bases and J by 0 bases; unmatched bases: 13. This CDR3 is built from 18 residues. CDR1 and CDR2 from the germline V gene are SNHLY and FYNNEI. In DNA, the CDR3 is TGTGCCAGCTCTAGAGGGACAGGGGTCGATTATAGCAATCAGCCCCAGCATTTT. Amino acid sequence: CASSRGTGVDYSNQPQHF.

This clone has a single count. V usage is TRBV5-6 and J usage is TRBJ2-5, with TRBD1 as a possible D gene (5 bases). With 1 base removed from V and 7 bases from J, the gap between germline ends came to 17 bases. Germline CDR1 and CDR2: SGHDT and YYEEEE. There are 15 residues in the CDR3. CDR3 coding DNA: TGTGCCAGCAGCTTGATAACCGGCACCCAGGGGACCCAGTACTTC. Translating gives CASSLITGTQGTQYF.

J is TRBJ1-1 and V is TRBV19; D gene uncertain. Per the germline V gene, CDR1 is LNHDA and CDR2 is SQIVND (reference sequence). V lost 6 bases and J 4 bases, leaving 12 bases between the germline ends. The length of the CDR3 is 13 residues. CDR3 loop: CASSPDGLTEAFF. The CDR3 nucleotides are TGTGCCAGTAGCCCGGACGGACTCACTGAAGCTTTCTTT.

This rearrangement joins TRBV7-6 to TRBJ1-4; 10 positions agree with TRBD1. Germline values: CDR1 SGHVS, CDR2 FNYEAQ. The CDR3 runs 15 residues. V gave up 5 bases and J gave up 5 bases; unmatched junction bases: 5. The CDR3 sequence is CASSPRTGGNEKLFF. CDR3 bases: TGTGCCAGCAGCCCCCGGACAGGGGGGAATGAAAAACTGTTTTTT.

This chain connects TRBV6-5 to TRBJ1-1, with a weak D call TRBD1 (5 bases). The germline gives CDR1 MNHEY, CDR2 SVGAGI. CDR3 size: 15 residues. V was shortened by 6 bases and J by 1 base, with 15 bases between the two germline ends. The CDR3 region is CASRTRENWNTEAFF. CDR3 DNA sequence: TGTGCCAGCAGGACCAGGGAAAATTGGAACACTGAAGCTTTCTTT.

This sequence joins TRBV29-1 and TRBJ1-2, with TRBD1 as a possible D gene (5 bases). Looked up from germline, CDR1 is SQVTM and CDR2 is ANQGSEA. This CDR3 is built from 13 residues. With 4 bases removed from V and 6 bases from J, the gap between germline ends came to 15 bases. The CDR3 here is CSVVVRVENGYTF. The CDR3 DNA sequence: TGCAGCGTTGTAGTCAGGGTGGAGAATGGCTACACCTTC.

This clone was seen only a few times. The V call is TRBV9, the J call TRBJ2-4; D not resolved. Trimming cost V 4 bases and J 1 base, with 12 bases left between them. The length of the CDR3 is 15 residues. CDR1 and CDR2 (germline): SGDLS, YYNGEE. This CDR3 reads CASSPLPEAKNIQYF. Here the CDR3 DNA reads TGTGCCAGCAGCCCGCTCCCGGAGGCCAAAAACATTCAGTACTTC.

The genes are TRBV18 and TRBJ1-2; D possibly corresponds to TRBD1 (6 bases). Per germline, CDR1 KGHSH and CDR2 LQKENI. CDR3 length: 14 residues. Trimming pared 5 bases from V and 6 bases from J, leaving 16 bases between. CDR3 residues: CASSWTDGSNGYTF. Here the CDR3 DNA reads TGTGCCAGCTCATGGACAGATGGATCCAATGGCTACACCTTC.

This clone has a handful of counts. V is TRBV6-1 and J is TRBJ2-6, with D possibly being TRBD1 (5 bases). The V end was cut by 5 bases, the J end by 0 bases, with 8 bases between. From germline, CDR1 is MNHNS and CDR2 SASEGT. The CDR3 has 15 residues. The CDR3 nucleotides read TGTGCCAGCAGTACAGGCCTCTCTGGGGCCAACGTCCTGACTTTC. Translating it yields CASSTGLSGANVLTF.

J is TRBJ2-2 and V is TRBV9, with a possible D match to TRBD2 (5 bases). This CDR3 has 15 amino acids. Germline V gene lookup returns CDR1 SGDLS and CDR2 YYNGEE. Trimming took off 4 bases at V and 2 bases at J, with 12 bases between the two ends. CDR3 amino acids: CASSPSLYNTGELFF. The CDR3 nucleotides are TGTGCCAGCAGCCCTAGCCTCTACAACACCGGGGAGCTGTTTTTT. Variable domain in full (rest from reference TRBV9 and TRBJ2-2): DSGVTQTPKHLITATGQRVTLRCSPRSGDLSVYWYQQSLDQGLQFLIQYYNGEERAKGNILERFSAQQFPDLHSELNLSSLELGDSALYFCASSPSLYNTGELFFGEGSRLTVL.

The J gene is TRBJ1-2, the V gene TRBV27, with D uncertain. The germline V gene has CDR1 MNHEY and CDR2 SMNVEV (reference sequence). CDR3 length: 14 amino acids. V was trimmed by 2 bases and J by 5 bases, leaving 12 bases between them. CDR3 sequence reads: CASSLRGGEYGYTF. The CDR3 region has the DNA TGTGCCAGCAGTTTACGAGGAGGAGAATATGGCTACACCTTC.

The CDR3 region is CASSLGVEYTDTQYF. The CDR3 bases are TGCGCCAGCAGCTTGGGAGTAGAGTACACAGATACGCAGTATTTT. The V call is TRBV5-1, the J call TRBJ2-3; D remains ambiguous. Trimming removed 0 bases at V and 2 bases at J, with 10 bases between. Germline assignment: CDR1 SGHRS and CDR2 YFSETQ. This CDR3 is 15 amino acids long.

V gene TRBV6-4 combines with J gene TRBJ2-7; 7 positions match TRBD1. Trimming removed 2 bases from V and 0 bases from J; junction bases left unmatched: 4. This CDR3 has 15 residues. Germline lookup yields CDR1 MRHNA and CDR2 SNTAGT. CDR3 region: CASSDQAGGSYEQYF. DNA of the CDR3: TGTGCCAGCAGTGACCAGGCAGGGGGCTCCTACGAGCAGTACTTC.

In its sample, this clone was seen once. The chain employs TRBV14 and TRBJ1-2, with 9 bases fitting TRBD1. Losses at the gene ends were 6 bases for V and 8 bases for J; bases not matched to a gene: 7. Germline V gene lookup returns CDR1 SGHDN and CDR2 FVKESK. The CDR3 has 13 amino acids. CDR3 sequence reads: CASSRTGEGGYTF. In DNA form, the CDR3 reads TGTGCCAGCAGTAGGACAGGGGAAGGCGGCTACACCTTC.

The genes are TRBV6-1 and TRBJ1-5; no reliable D call. The CDR3 length is 17 residues. The germline gives CDR1 MNHNS, CDR2 SASEGT. V dropped 0 bases and J dropped 2 bases, with 14 bases sitting between them. CDR3 nucleotide sequence: TGTGCCAGCAGTGAAGCATCGGGGAATAGGGGCAATCAGCCCCAGCATTTT. It translates to CASSEASGNRGNQPQHF.

This clone occurred once. The V and J genes are TRBV5-6 and TRBJ2-7; D possibly corresponds to TRBD1 (6 bases). The CDR3 totals 13 residues. Germline V lookup: CDR1 SGHDT, CDR2 YYEEEE. The V end lost 5 bases, the J end lost 4 bases, and 13 bases lay between the germline ends. Here the CDR3 reads CASRRVQGYEQYF. In DNA, the CDR3 is TGTGCCAGCAGACGGGTTCAGGGGTACGAGCAGTACTTC.

The V call is TRBV5-1, the J call TRBJ2-3; D not certain. V shed 0 bases and J shed 5 bases, with 4 bases lying between them. Germline V gene sequence: CDR1 SGHRS, CDR2 YFSETQ. This CDR3 contains 12 residues. The CDR3 bases are TGCGCCAGCAGCTTGGCAGAAGATACGCAGTATTTT. Translation: CASSLAEDTQYF.

V gene TRBV10-3 combines with J gene TRBJ1-5; the match to TRBD1 covers 9 bases. The V gene's germline CDR1 is ENHRY and CDR2 SYGVKD. This CDR3 has 13 amino acids. Trimming took 10 bases from V and 4 from J; bases not matched to a gene: 5. The CDR3 sequence: CATWTGENQPQHF. CDR3 bases: TGTGCCACCTGGACAGGGGAAAATCAGCCCCAGCATTTT.

This clone has only one observation. The rearrangement links TRBV2 to TRBJ1-5, with D tentatively TRBD1 (5 bases). Germline V gene data show CDR1 as SNHLY and CDR2 as FYNNEI. This CDR3 has 15 amino acids. V lost 4 bases and J lost 1, with 11 bases in between. CDR3 DNA sequence: TGTGCCAGCAGTGGACAGCCCGGAAGCAATCAGCCCCAGCATTTT. Its translation: CASSGQPGSNQPQHF. Drawing the rest from reference TRBV2 and TRBJ1-5, the complete variable domain is EPEVTQTPSHQVTQMGQEVILRCVPISNHLYFYWYRQILGQKVEFLVSFYNNEISEKSEIFDDQFSVERPDGSNFTLKIRSTKLEDSAMYFCASSGQPGSNQPQHFGDGTRLSIL.

V usage is TRBV14 and J usage is TRBJ2-5, with TRBD2 identical over 12 bases. Trimming cost V 2 bases and J 4 bases; bases outside gene matches: 11. This CDR3 is built from 18 residues. Per germline, CDR1 SGHDN and CDR2 FVKESK. CDR3 loop: CASSQSGLAGPRGETQYF. CDR3 DNA: TGTGCCAGCAGCCAATCAGGACTAGCGGGGCCTAGAGGAGAGACCCAGTACTTC.